The 15 T cell receptor beta chains below were found in one sample sequenced in a study of Ad26.COV2.S vaccination and SARS-CoV-2 variants. Produced via immunoSEQ multiplex PCR; TCRdb's table is partial and in-frame only. The sample contains 200,000 to 250,000 clones, roughly 90% of which appear only once. As to treatment: about 20 received Ad26.COV2.S at low or high dose, single or two shots; 5 received placebo; per-sample allocation not given. Vaccine and placebo recipients were sampled on day 63 after the first injection. Material: peripheral blood, obtained in a trial of Ad26.COV2.S vaccine versus placebo. The receptors originated from a person between 18 and 65 years old who received the Ad26.COV2.S COVID-19 vaccine or a placebo.

The chain couples TRBV4-1 to TRBJ2-3, with TRBD2 matching 8 bases. The CDR3 covers 15 residues. The germline gives CDR1 MGHRA, CDR2 YSYEKL. J lost 6 bases, V lost 0 bases, and 5 bases had no gene match. The CDR3 DNA reads TGCGCCAGCAGCCAAGAGCAGCGGGAGTCGGATACGCAGTATTTT. This codes for CASSQEQRESDTQYF.

This clone has only one observation. The chain recombines TRBV7-6 with TRBJ2-3; D remains unclear. The CDR3 contains 13 residues. V was trimmed by 5 bases and J by 10 bases, leaving 16 bases between them. Per the germline V gene, CDR1 is SGHVS and CDR2 is FNYEAQ. The CDR3, as DNA: TGTGCCAGCAGCCCTCAAAAATACGAGGCGCAGTATTTT. Its translation is CASSPQKYEAQYF.

This chain connects TRBV14 to TRBJ1-4, with unresolved D. Germline CDR1 SGHDN, CDR2 FVKESK. This CDR3 has 14 residues. V gave up 4 bases and J gave up 4 bases, with 10 bases separating them. The CDR3 region has the DNA TGTGCCAGCAGCCGAGGACCTTTTAATGAAAAACTGTTTTTT. Amino acids: CASSRGPFNEKLFF. The complete variable domain, with remaining parts taken from reference TRBV14 and TRBJ1-4, reads EAGVTQFPSHSVIEKGQTVTLRCDPISGHDNLYWYRRVMGKEIKFLLHFVKESKQDESGMPNNRFLAERTGGTYSTLKVQPAELEDSGVYFCASSRGPFNEKLFFGSGTQLSVL.

This chain links TRBV30 with TRBJ2-2; D is uncertain. The CDR3 has 14 residues. The V end was cut by 3 bases, the J end by 5 bases, with 13 bases between. Germline CDR1 is GTSNPN and CDR2 is SVGIG (reference sequence). The DNA for the CDR3 is TGTGCCTGGAGGTCGATAGGACGGACCGGGGAGCTGTTTTTT. It yields the protein CAWRSIGRTGELFF.

V and J are TRBV7-9 and TRBJ1-5; 7 bases map to TRBD1. This CDR3 has 15 amino acids. Germline V gene lookup returns CDR1 SEHNR and CDR2 FQNEAQ (reference sequence). V lost 0 bases, J lost 3 bases, and 2 bases stayed unmatched. In DNA form, the CDR3 reads TGTGCCAGCAGCTTAGCCGACAGGGCCAATCAGCCCCAGCATTTT. Protein sequence: CASSLADRANQPQHF.

This rearrangement joins TRBV7-2 to TRBJ1-6; 8 bases are a match to TRBD1. Germline V gene lookup returns CDR1 SGHTA and CDR2 FQGNSA. The CDR3 totals 15 residues. V shed 2 bases, J shed 7 bases, and the junction held 4 bases outside the gene matches. The CDR3 loop is CASSLKPGGNSPLHF. The CDR3 DNA reads as TGTGCCAGCAGCTTAAAACCAGGGGGCAATTCACCCCTCCACTTT.

The V and J genes are TRBV4-3 and TRBJ2-1; D remains unclear. Trimming removed 1 base from V and 4 bases from J, with 11 bases in between. Germline CDR1 and CDR2: LGHNA and YSLEER. The CDR3 spans 15 residues. The CDR3 sequence is CASSQGLTEYNEQFF. The CDR3 region has the DNA TGCGCCAGCAGCCAAGGCCTCACAGAATACAATGAGCAGTTCTTC.

The rearrangement links TRBV18 to TRBJ2-3, with no clear D. The CDR3 has 14 amino acids. Trimming removed 3 bases from V and 4 bases from J, with 11 bases in between. Germline-derived CDR1 and CDR2 are KGHSH and LQKENI. The CDR3 sequence is CASSPASTADTQYF. The CDR3 DNA is TGTGCCAGCTCACCCGCCTCGACCGCAGATACGCAGTATTTT. The full variable domain, rest sourced from reference TRBV18 and TRBJ2-3, is NAGVMQNPRHLVRRRGQEARLRCSPMKGHSHVYWYRQLPEEGLKFMVYLQKENIIDESGMPKERFSAEFPKEGPSILRIQQVVRGDSAAYFCASSPASTADTQYFGPGTRLTVL.

V usage is TRBV4-2 and J usage is TRBJ2-7, with a possible D match to TRBD2 (5 bases). The V end was cut by 4 bases, the J end by 2 bases, with 9 bases between. This CDR3 region has 13 residues. Germline CDR1 LGHNA, CDR2 YNFKEQ. The chain's CDR3 is CASSLERAYEQYF. The CDR3 nucleotides read TGTGCCAGCAGCCTAGAGAGGGCCTACGAGCAGTACTTC.

The J gene is TRBJ2-7, the V gene TRBV3-1 (or the pseudogene TRBV3-2), with no clear D. Germline loops: CDR1 LGHDT, CDR2 YNNKEL (reference sequence). V lost 1 base and J 3 bases, leaving 7 bases between the germline ends. The CDR3 spans 13 residues. CDR3 amino acids: CASSQAFDYEQYF. The CDR3 DNA reads TGTGCCAGCAGCCAAGCCTTCGACTACGAGCAGTACTTC.

This chain connects TRBV6-1 to TRBJ1-3; the D is unclear. The CDR3 extends over 12 amino acids. Trimming left V 2 bases short and J 3 bases short, with 2 bases between. Germline V CDR1 and CDR2: MNHNS, SASEGT. Here the CDR3 reads CASSERGNTIYF. DNA for the CDR3: TGTGCCAGCAGTGAACGTGGAAACACCATATATTTT.

The chain couples TRBV29-1 to TRBJ2-7; 10 nucleotides match TRBD1. Losses at the gene ends were 4 bases for V and 4 bases for J; bases not matched to a gene: 4. The CDR3 covers 13 residues. CDR1 is SQVTM and CDR2 is ANQGSEA in the germline V gene. CDR3 amino acids: CSVGGTGDYEQYF. The CDR3 DNA is TGCAGCGTTGGTGGGACAGGGGATTACGAGCAGTACTTC.

The chain joins TRBV10-3 to TRBJ2-1, with D possibly matching TRBD2 (7 bases). Trimming cost V 5 bases and J 2 bases, with 10 bases left between them. Germline-derived CDR1 and CDR2 are ENHRY and SYGVKD. CDR3 length: 14 amino acids. CDR3 amino acids: CAISLGGPYNEQFF. In DNA, the CDR3 is TGTGCCATCAGTCTCGGGGGGCCCTACAATGAGCAGTTCTTC.

J is TRBJ1-2 and V is TRBV7-9; D remains ambiguous. The CDR3 extends over 11 amino acids. The V end lost 2 bases, the J end lost 8 bases, and 6 bases lay between the germline ends. Looked up from germline, CDR1 is SEHNR and CDR2 is FQNEAQ (reference sequence). CDR3 nucleotides: TGTGCCAGCAGCTTAAATCCGGGCTACACCTTC. Translation: CASSLNPGYTF.

The CDR3 region is CSAGRADYGYTF. The CDR3 DNA follows: TGCAGCGCGGGGAGGGCAGACTATGGCTACACCTTC. The rearrangement uses TRBV29-1 and TRBJ1-2, with D hard to call. Looked up from germline, CDR1 is SQVTM and CDR2 is ANQGSEA. V was pared by 7 bases and J by 3 bases, with 12 bases between. The CDR3 contains 12 residues. Looking up the rest from reference TRBV29-1 and TRBJ1-2 gives the full variable domain: SAVISQKPSRDICQRGTSLTIQCQVDSQVTMMFWYRQQPGQSLTLIATANQGSEATYESGFVIDKFPISRPNLTFSTLTVSNMSPEDSSIYLCSAGRADYGYTFGSGTRLTVV.